A single sample gave rise to the 12 T cell receptor beta chains below, sequenced in a study of Graves' ophthalmopathy and Graves' hyperthyroidism. For repertoire sequencing, the TCR beta CDR3 regions were amplified from RNA transcripts. Scientists carried out first-round RT-PCR using HTBI primers and then a second-round multiplex PCR. One entry per CDR3 protein, called by TCRdb with MiXCR from the multiplex PCR reads. The table lists roughly 410,000 distinct CDR3 sequences, over 15% of them singletons. Sequencing input: peripheral blood. The receptor set was obtained from a woman under 30 with stable Graves' hyperthyroidism.

This clonotype has at least ten counts. J is TRBJ1-5 and V is TRBV20-1; D remains unclear. There are 13 residues in the CDR3. Trimming shortened V by 0 bases and J by 5 bases, and 8 bases separated the two germline ends. Germline lookup yields CDR1 DFQATT and CDR2 SNEGSKA (reference sequence). The CDR3 DNA reads as TGCAGTGCTAGAGATCAATCGGATCAGCCCCAGCATTTT. This encodes CSARDQSDQPQHF.

This clonotype was recorded at least ten times. This rearrangement joins TRBV12-3 or TRBV12-4 to TRBJ2-5; 9 bases match TRBD1. After removal of 5 bases from V and 5 bases from J, the junction contained 6 bases not matched to a gene. The CDR3 runs to 14 residues. CDR3 coding DNA: TGTGCCAGCAGTGTACAGGGGGCGAGGGAGACCCAGTACTTC. Protein sequence: CASSVQGARETQYF.

This clonotype was seen ten or more times. J is TRBJ2-2 and V is TRBV7-6; TRBD1 aligns across 7 bases. V shed 11 bases, J shed 2 bases, and the junction held 5 bases outside the gene matches. Per the germline V gene, CDR1 is SGHVS and CDR2 is FNYEAQ. The CDR3 contains 13 residues. The CDR3 is CAGTVNNTGELFF. The CDR3 coding sequence is TGTGCCGGGACAGTAAACAACACCGGGGAGCTGTTTTTT.

As concerns this clonotype: A much more abundant neighbour one base away suggests this may be a read error. The chain links TRBV11-1 to TRBJ2-5; 7 bases fit TRBD1. Germline V gene data show CDR1 as SGHAT and CDR2 as FQDESV (reference sequence). Trimming cost V 4 bases and J 5 bases; bases outside gene matches: 13. The CDR3 covers 16 residues. The CDR3 is CASSSALGQTWETQYF. DNA for the CDR3: TGTGCCAGCAGCTCGGCCTTGGGACAGACCTGGGAGACCCAGTACTTC.

This chain uses TRBV12-3 or TRBV12-4 with TRBJ2-7; a possible D gene is TRBD2 (6 bases). CDR3 size: 13 residues. V was pared by 3 bases and J by 7 bases, with 13 bases between. The CDR3 loop reads CASSLGGIREQYF. CDR3 sequence (DNA): TGTGCCAGCAGTTTGGGGGGTATTCGAGAGCAGTACTTC.

This clonotype has at least ten counts. The CDR3 loop is CSAISWQGAYEQYF. CDR3 bases: TGCAGTGCTATCTCCTGGCAGGGGGCCTACGAGCAGTACTTC. The chain uses TRBV20-1 and TRBJ2-7; 7 bases align to TRBD1. Per germline, CDR1 DFQATT and CDR2 SNEGSKA (reference sequence). V was pared by 4 bases and J by 2 bases, with 8 bases of the junction left unmatched. The CDR3 is 14 amino acids.

This clonotype occurred many times. The CDR3 ends on some other residue instead of the conserved phenylalanine or tryptophan, so this is likely a read error. This chain uses TRBV12-3 or TRBV12-4 with TRBJ1-1; a possible D gene is TRBD1 (5 bases). The CDR3 totals 12 residues. Trimming cost V 7 bases and J 5 bases, with 11 bases left between them. The CDR3 loop is CASKPRGTEAFL. CDR3 in DNA: TGTGCCAGCAAACCACGGGGGACTGAAGCTTTCCTT.

The V call is TRBV6-1, the J call TRBJ2-5, with D possibly being TRBD1 (6 bases). Trimming cost V 5 bases and J 5 bases, with 12 bases left between them. Germline CDR1 is MNHNS and CDR2 is SASEGT. The CDR3 runs to 13 residues. The CDR3 sequence is CASSQDRRETQYF. For the CDR3, the DNA is TGTGCCAGCAGTCAAGACAGGCGGGAGACCCAGTACTTC.

This clonotype was recorded many times. V usage is TRBV2 and J usage is TRBJ1-2; D remains unclear. The CDR3 is 10 amino acids. Trimming shortened V by 6 bases and J by 7 bases, and 6 bases separated the two germline ends. Germline CDR1 is SNHLY and CDR2 is FYNNEI. DNA of the CDR3: TGTGCCAGCAGGGGAGCTGGCTACACCTTC. This translates into CASRGAGYTF.

This clonotype appeared many times. The chain combines TRBV6-2 or TRBV6-3 with TRBJ2-7; 8 nucleotides match TRBD1. V lost 6 bases and J lost 5; bases outside the gene matches: 9. CDR1 and CDR2 from the germline V gene are MNHEY and SVGEGT. The CDR3 extends over 14 amino acids. The CDR3 protein is CASSPSGGLNEQYF. Here the CDR3 DNA reads TGTGCCAGCAGCCCCTCAGGGGGCTTGAACGAGCAGTACTTC.

The chain has TRBV28 and TRBJ1-1, with D unresolved. Per the germline V gene, CDR1 is MDHEN and CDR2 is SYDVKM. The ends were cut back, 1 base at V and 1 base at J, with 10 bases in the middle. The CDR3 totals 15 residues. CDR3 protein: CASSLFRPTNTEAFF. CDR3 in DNA: TGTGCCAGCAGTTTATTCAGGCCTACGAACACTGAAGCTTTCTTT.

The chain recombines TRBV28 with TRBJ2-7; 7 positions match TRBD1. The ends lost 5 bases at V and 0 bases at J; junction bases unmatched: 16. Germline values: CDR1 MDHEN, CDR2 SYDVKM. This CDR3 comprises 18 residues. The CDR3 is CASSVPYRWGQRSYEQYF. The CDR3 coding sequence is TGTGCCAGCAGTGTTCCCTACCGGTGGGGACAGCGCTCCTACGAGCAGTACTTC.